The 29 T cell receptor beta chains listed next were all sequenced from one sample in a study of blood T cell repertoires in COVID-19. TCRdb's copy holds only in-frame clones and misses some; the assay was immunoSEQ multiplex PCR. The sample comprises hundreds of thousands of clones, about nine tenths of which are singletons, and approximately 1.9% rests with the top ten. The sequencing sample was made of PBMCs or T cells enriched from blood (not recorded which). The receptors come from a woman aged 18 to 35 who had recovered from COVID-19.

This chain joins TRBV12-3 or TRBV12-4 and TRBJ1-5; D remains unclear. Trimming took 4 bases from V and 16 from J, leaving 17 bases between them. The CDR3 loop spans 12 amino acids. As DNA, the CDR3 is TGTGCCAGCAGTTCCGGGTCGGGAGCTACACATTTT. Its protein is CASSSGSGATHF.

V usage is TRBV7-6 and J usage is TRBJ1-2; D ambiguous. Trimming took 3 bases from V and 1 from J, leaving 12 bases between them. The CDR3 runs 15 residues. Germline V gene data show CDR1 as SGHVS and CDR2 as FNYEAQ. The CDR3 reads CASSFSAAGNYGYTF. The CDR3 region has the DNA TGTGCCAGCAGCTTTTCGGCTGCAGGTAACTATGGCTACACCTTC.

The chain combines TRBV6-6 with TRBJ2-7; D unclear. This CDR3 has 13 residues. The V gene's germline CDR1 is MNHNY and CDR2 SVGAGI (reference sequence). V was cut by 4 bases and J by 1 base, with 8 bases left in between. CDR3 sequence: CASSSVASYEQYF. DNA for the CDR3: TGTGCCAGCAGTTCAGTCGCTTCCTACGAGCAGTACTTC.

The rearrangement uses TRBV3-1 (or the pseudogene TRBV3-2) and TRBJ1-5, with a tentative D call TRBD1 (5 bases). Germline assignment: CDR1 LGHDT and CDR2 YNNKEL (reference sequence). V dropped 0 bases and J dropped 1 base, with 22 bases sitting between them. This CDR3 is 20 amino acids long. Written as DNA, the CDR3 is TGTGCCAGCAGCCAAGATAAGGGGCCATGGACACCCCTGAGCAATCAGCCCCAGCATTTT. Encoded protein: CASSQDKGPWTPLSNQPQHF.

This rearrangement joins TRBV25-1 to TRBJ2-1, with D tentatively TRBD2 (6 bases). V was clipped by 6 bases and J by 4 bases, with 10 bases between them. The CDR3 length is 13 residues. Looked up from germline, CDR1 is MGHDK and CDR2 is SYGVNS. This CDR3 is CASSFGGYNEQFF. CDR3 nucleotides: TGTGCCAGCAGCTTCGGGGGATACAATGAGCAGTTCTTC.

The rearrangement joins TRBV28 to TRBJ2-1; TRBD2 aligns across 7 bases. V lost 5 bases and J lost 5; bases outside the gene matches: 6. Germline V gene lookup returns CDR1 MDHEN and CDR2 SYDVKM. CDR3 length equals 14 residues. In DNA, the CDR3 is TGTGCCAGCAGTCCATGGGACTACCACAATGAGCAGTTCTTC. Its protein is CASSPWDYHNEQFF.

This rearrangement joins TRBV5-4 to TRBJ1-2; D is uncertain. With 2 bases removed from V and 3 bases from J, the gap between germline ends came to 11 bases. CDR1 and CDR2 from the germline V gene are SGHNT and YYREEE (reference sequence). The CDR3 is made up of 14 amino acids. The CDR3 DNA reads TGTGCCAGCAGCTTCGGGGTGGCGGACTATGGCTACACCTTC. Translated, it gives CASSFGVADYGYTF.

The chain carries TRBV10-3 and TRBJ2-7, with D perhaps matching TRBD2 (6 bases). CDR3 length: 14 residues. V was trimmed by 11 bases and J by 7 bases, leaving 24 bases between them. CDR1 and CDR2 from the germline V gene are ENHRY and SYGVKD. This CDR3 is CAFRPGDGRGEQYF. The DNA for the CDR3 is TGTGCCTTCCGTCCGGGGGACGGTCGAGGAGAGCAGTACTTC.

J is TRBJ2-7 and V is TRBV7-9, with 9 bases fitting TRBD1. The CDR3 sequence is 14 residues long. Germline V gene lookup returns CDR1 SEHNR and CDR2 FQNEAQ (reference sequence). V shed 5 bases and J 3 bases; nucleotides not matched to a gene: 5. The CDR3 protein is CASSPDRGSYEQYF. The DNA of the CDR3 is TGTGCCAGCAGCCCCGACAGGGGGAGCTACGAGCAGTACTTC.

This clone was picked up a small number of times. This CDR3 is CASSPGRGTGDTEAFF. CDR3 coding DNA: TGCGCCAGCAGCCCGGGGAGGGGGACAGGGGACACTGAAGCTTTCTTT. The chain employs TRBV4-1 and TRBJ1-1, with 10 bases that match TRBD1. CDR1 is MGHRA and CDR2 is YSYEKL in the germline V gene. Trimming took 4 bases from V and 3 from J; bases not matched to a gene: 8. The CDR3 sequence is 16 residues long.

This sequence joins TRBV6-1 and TRBJ2-2; D gene uncertain. The V end lost 2 bases, the J end lost 2 bases, and 9 bases lay between the germline ends. Germline CDR1 reads MNHNS; CDR2 reads SASEGT. This CDR3 has 15 amino acids. In nucleotides, the CDR3 is TGTGCCAGCAGTGAATATGGCGGTAACACCGGGGAGCTGTTTTTT. Translating it yields CASSEYGGNTGELFF.

The V call is TRBV5-1, the J call TRBJ2-1; 11 nucleotides agree with TRBD2. Germline values: CDR1 SGHRS, CDR2 YFSETQ. V trimming: 2 bases; J trimming: 3 bases; junction bases outside the gene matches: 4. CDR3 length: 16 amino acids. The CDR3: CASSFLGTSGYNEQFF. CDR3 sequence (DNA): TGCGCCAGCAGCTTCCTCGGGACTAGCGGCTACAATGAGCAGTTCTTC.

The rearrangement links TRBV28 to TRBJ2-7; 10 nucleotides line up with TRBD1. The junction had 23 bases not matched to a gene; V was cut back by 5 bases and J by 7 bases. The CDR3 extends over 19 amino acids. CDR1 and CDR2 from the germline V gene are MDHEN and SYDVKM. Written as DNA, the CDR3 is TGTGCCAGCAGTCTACCGGGACAGGGGAGGCGGGGGTCCCAGGGGGAGCAGTACTTC. Protein: CASSLPGQGRRGSQGEQYF.

This chain uses TRBV2 with TRBJ2-7, with 9 bases that match TRBD1. The CDR3 consists of 14 residues. CDR1 SNHLY and CDR2 FYNNEI come from the germline V gene. V was clipped by 11 bases and J by 6 bases; unmatched bases: 14. CDR3 protein: CAGHRGRSVPEQYF. CDR3 DNA: TGTGCCGGGCACAGGGGGCGGTCCGTGCCCGAGCAGTACTTC.

The J gene is TRBJ1-2, the V gene TRBV5-1, with D possibly TRBD1 on 5 matching bases. Germline-derived CDR1 and CDR2 are SGHRS and YFSETQ. Trimming cost V 2 bases and J 2 bases, with 13 bases left between them. The CDR3 has 15 residues. For the CDR3, the DNA is TGCGCCAGCAGCTTAAACGTCAGGGCGAACTATGGCTACACCTTC. It encodes CASSLNVRANYGYTF.

The chain recombines TRBV10-3 with TRBJ2-3, with TRBD2 as a possible D gene (6 bases). Trimming pared 0 bases from V and 0 bases from J, leaving 10 bases between. This CDR3 region has 16 residues. Looked up from germline, CDR1 is ENHRY and CDR2 is SYGVKD. The CDR3 reads CAISESVGTSTDTQYF. The CDR3 DNA follows: TGTGCCATCAGTGAGTCTGTCGGGACTAGCACAGATACGCAGTATTTT.

The rearrangement joins TRBV5-4 to TRBJ1-2; tentative D call: TRBD1 (5 bases). The CDR3 is 15 amino acids. Germline CDR1 and CDR2: SGHNT and YYREEE (reference sequence). V lost 0 bases and J 0 bases, leaving 9 bases between the germline ends. The DNA of the CDR3 is TGTGCCAGCAGCTTGGCGGCAGGGACTAACTATGGCTACACCTTC. Its translation: CASSLAAGTNYGYTF.

The chain couples TRBV24-1 to TRBJ2-7; 7 bases are shared with TRBD2. J was trimmed by 7 bases and V by 9 bases; bases with no gene match: 5. This CDR3 has 11 residues. From germline, CDR1 is KGHDR and CDR2 SFDVKD. Here the CDR3 reads CATAPGGEQYF. Written as DNA, the CDR3 is TGTGCCACCGCGCCGGGGGGAGAGCAGTACTTC.

The genes are TRBV28 and TRBJ2-7, with D possibly TRBD1 on 6 matching bases. V was trimmed by 5 bases and J by 0 bases, leaving 11 bases between them. The V gene's germline CDR1 is MDHEN and CDR2 SYDVKM. This CDR3 comprises 14 residues. The CDR3 sequence: CASSPWTASYEQYF. The CDR3 bases are TGTGCCAGCAGTCCGTGGACAGCCTCCTACGAGCAGTACTTC.

The chain has TRBV15 and TRBJ2-7; TRBD1 aligns across 8 bases. Germline CDR1 LNHNV, CDR2 YYDKDF (reference sequence). J was trimmed by 1 base and V by 5 bases; bases with no gene match: 7. This CDR3 is 15 amino acids long. DNA of the CDR3: TGTGCCACCAGCTCAATGGACAGGGCGTCCTACGAGCAGTACTTC. Translated, it gives CATSSMDRASYEQYF.

This clone has a single count. The V and J genes are TRBV6-5 and TRBJ1-1; D remains unclear. The length of the CDR3 is 13 residues. Germline V lookup: CDR1 MNHEY, CDR2 SVGAGI. V gave up 6 bases and J gave up 3 bases, with 11 bases separating them. The CDR3 coding sequence is TGTGCCAGCAGAGAGGGATTGTACACTGAAGCTTTCTTT. It is translated as CASREGLYTEAFF.

This clone was found once. The chain carries TRBV14 and TRBJ2-7; D remains ambiguous. This CDR3 has 15 residues. The V gene lost 1 base and the J gene lost 2 bases, with 12 bases spanning the gap. Germline CDR1 SGHDN, CDR2 FVKESK. The CDR3 loop is CASSQGWAGPYEQYF. CDR3 DNA sequence: TGTGCCAGCAGCCAAGGGTGGGCAGGTCCCTACGAGCAGTACTTC.

V and J are TRBV9 and TRBJ1-6, with D perhaps TRBD1 (5 bases). Trimming left V 0 bases short and J 9 bases short, with 13 bases between. The germline CDR1 and CDR2 sequences are SGDLS and YYNGEE. This CDR3 spans 15 amino acids. CDR3 sequence: CASSVGQGIGSPLHF. The DNA of the CDR3 is TGTGCCAGCAGCGTAGGCCAGGGTATCGGTTCACCCCTCCACTTT.

CDR3 sequence reads: CASSHYTDTQYF. For the CDR3, the DNA is TGTGCCAGCAGCCATTACACAGATACGCAGTATTTT. This sequence joins TRBV14 and TRBJ2-3, with D unclear. V was cut by 3 bases and J by 2 bases, with 3 bases left in between. The length of the CDR3 is 12 residues. Germline V gives CDR1 SGHDN, CDR2 FVKESK.

This clone has just one count. The same CDR3 arises from other DNA sequences in this sample as well. The chain is built from TRBV7-3 and TRBJ1-1; a possible D gene is TRBD1 (6 bases). V lost 5 bases, J lost 1 base, and 8 bases lay in between. Germline values: CDR1 SGHTA, CDR2 FQGTGA. CDR3 length: 13 amino acids. In DNA, the CDR3 is TGTGCCAGCAGCGCGGACAGGAACACTGAAGCTTTCTTT. This translates into CASSADRNTEAFF. The full variable domain, with the rest looked up from reference TRBV7-3 and TRBJ1-1, is GAGVSQTPSNKVTEKGKYVELRCDPISGHTALYWYRQSLGQGPEFLIYFQGTGAADDSGLPNDRFFAVRPEGSVSTLKIQRTERGDSAVYLCASSADRNTEAFFGQGTRLTVV.

V and J are TRBV6-5 and TRBJ1-1; 7 bases agree with TRBD1. Germline-derived CDR1 and CDR2 are MNHEY and SVGAGI. CDR3 length: 14 residues. V dropped 4 bases and J dropped 10; count of bases not matched to a gene: 12. The CDR3 region is CASSSATSQGGAFF. DNA for the CDR3: TGTGCCAGCAGTTCGGCGACCTCGCAGGGGGGAGCTTTCTTT.

The chain joins TRBV6-5 to TRBJ1-1, with 10 bases matching TRBD1. Germline CDR1 and CDR2: MNHEY and SVGAGI. V was pared by 10 bases and J by 4 bases, with 6 bases of the junction left unmatched. The CDR3 length is 13 residues. The CDR3 is CATRTGGGTEAFF. The CDR3 nucleotides read TGTGCCACCAGGACAGGGGGAGGCACTGAAGCTTTCTTT.

The chain recombines TRBV29-1 with TRBJ1-2, with D possibly TRBD1 on 6 matching bases. Trimming stripped 3 bases from V and 5 bases from J, with 16 bases between. Germline lookup yields CDR1 SQVTM and CDR2 ANQGSEA. The CDR3 covers 14 residues. The CDR3 loop is CSVEKRGGLYGYTF. The CDR3 DNA follows: TGCAGCGTTGAGAAAAGAGGGGGTCTTTATGGCTACACCTTC. Full variable domain (rest looked up from reference TRBV29-1 and TRBJ1-2): SAVISQKPSRDICQRGTSLTIQCQVDSQVTMMFWYRQQPGQSLTLIATANQGSEATYESGFVIDKFPISRPNLTFSTLTVSNMSPEDSSIYLCSVEKRGGLYGYTFGSGTRLTVV.

V and J are TRBV19 and TRBJ2-5; the match to TRBD2 covers 8 bases. Trimming cost V 3 bases and J 4 bases; bases outside gene matches: 7. Germline V CDR1 and CDR2: LNHDA, SQIVND (reference sequence). The CDR3 totals 15 residues. The CDR3 sequence: CASSITGGIRETQYF. Here the CDR3 DNA reads TGTGCCAGTAGTATCACGGGGGGGATTCGAGAGACCCAGTACTTC.